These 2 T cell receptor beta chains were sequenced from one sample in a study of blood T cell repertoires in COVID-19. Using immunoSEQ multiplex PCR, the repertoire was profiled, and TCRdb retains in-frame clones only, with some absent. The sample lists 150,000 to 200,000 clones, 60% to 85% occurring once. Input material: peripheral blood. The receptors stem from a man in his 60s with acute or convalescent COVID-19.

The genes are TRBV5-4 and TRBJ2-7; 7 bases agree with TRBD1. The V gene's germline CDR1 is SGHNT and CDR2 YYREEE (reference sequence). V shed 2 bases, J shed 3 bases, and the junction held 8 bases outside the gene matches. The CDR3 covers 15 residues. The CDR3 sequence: CASSFTGVRVYEQYF. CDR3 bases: TGTGCCAGCAGCTTCACAGGGGTTCGAGTCTACGAGCAGTACTTC. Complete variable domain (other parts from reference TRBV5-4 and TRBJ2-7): ETGVTQSPTHLIKTRGQQVTLRCSSQSGHNTVSWYQQALGQGPQFIFQYYREEENGRGNFPPRFSGLQFPNYSSELNVNALELDDSALYLCASSFTGVRVYEQYFGPGTRLTVT.

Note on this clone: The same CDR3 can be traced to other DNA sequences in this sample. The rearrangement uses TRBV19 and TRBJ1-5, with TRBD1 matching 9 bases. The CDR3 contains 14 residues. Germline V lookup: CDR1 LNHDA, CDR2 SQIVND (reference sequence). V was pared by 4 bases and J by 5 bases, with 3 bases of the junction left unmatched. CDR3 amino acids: CASSRGQGHQPQHF. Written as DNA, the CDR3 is TGTGCCAGTAGTAGGGGACAGGGCCATCAGCCCCAGCATTTT.